This T cell receptor beta chain was recovered during a study of T cells after yellow fever vaccination. Findings and limits, study-wide: A limited proportion of clonotypes was detected within both the CD4 and CD8 compartments. Booster sampling recovered most clones from primary vaccination (96% CD4, 88% CD8). The secondary response was weaker, and its peak arrived faster, on day 5 versus 15.

Trimming cost V 4 bases and J 3 bases, with 16 bases left between them. The germline gives CDR1 MGHDK, CDR2 SYGVNS. This CDR3 is 15 amino acids long. Universal primer sites and UMIs were introduced during 5'RACE template-switching synthesis of TCR cDNA. TCRdb re-analysed the 5' RACE reads in MiXCR, keeping a single row per CDR3 protein. Of about 330,000 distinct CDR3 sequences detected, roughly 4.3% appear once; the ten largest clones hold around 24%. In regard to this clonotype: Antigen specificity is unknown.

This sequence originates from a man younger than 35 who received the YFV17D yellow fever vaccine. The V call is TRBV25-1, the J call TRBJ2-7; D could derive from TRBD1 or TRBD2 (5 bases each). This specimen was PBMCs, taken 5 days after the yellow fever booster vaccination. The CDR3 region is CASSVLGTESYEQYF. In nucleotides, the CDR3 is TGTGCCAGCAGTGTCCTCGGGACGGAAAGCTACGAGCAGTACTTC.